Below are 6 T cell receptor beta chains sequenced from a single sample in a study of breast tumors, draining lymph nodes, adjacent tissues (dated by TCRdb to 2015 to 2016). The library was made by multiplex PCR. Sequencing instrument: Illumina HiSeq 2000. Clones were called with MiXCR by TCRdb after fastp trimmed the public reads at Q25, and only in-frame beta chains were retained. Rows with one shared CDR3 protein collapse into an entry with the most common genes and DNA. The table for this sample lists about 15,000 distinct CDR3 sequences; approximately 51% of them were counted only once. The ten largest account for over 15% of the sample. The sequenced sample was tumor-adjacent breast tissue. The receptors were gathered from a female donor with breast cancer. Some clones in this sample may be carry-over from other donors' samples.

Notes on this clonotype: At one end, the junction sequence differs from germline, possibly due to a read error. The genes are TRBV6-2 or TRBV6-3 and TRBJ2-1, with 8 positions matching TRBD2. The germline V gene encodes CDR1 MNHEY and CDR2 SVGEGT. CDR3 size: 15 residues. CDR3 bases: TGTGCCAGCACTTACAGGGCTAGCGGGCTAAATGAGCAGTTCTTC. Its translation is CASTYRASGLNEQFF.

V usage is TRBV29-1 and J usage is TRBJ2-7; D is perhaps TRBD1 (5 bases). CDR3 length: 12 amino acids. Trimming took off 7 bases at V and 3 bases at J, with 13 bases between the two ends. CDR1 and CDR2 from the germline V gene are SQVTM and ANQGSEA. Here the CDR3 DNA reads TGCAGCGCCGTGACTCAGGGCTACGAGCAGTACTTC. Its translation is CSAVTQGYEQYF.

The rearrangement joins TRBV24-1 to TRBJ2-7; D possibly corresponds to TRBD1 (6 bases). With 4 bases removed from V and 5 bases from J, the gap between germline ends came to 17 bases. Per the germline V gene, CDR1 is KGHDR and CDR2 is SFDVKD. The CDR3 covers 15 residues. This CDR3 is CATSDRRGGFNEQYF. The CDR3 nucleotides are TGTGCCACCAGTGACCGACGAGGGGGTTTCAACGAGCAGTACTTC.

The rearrangement links TRBV11-2 to TRBJ1-4; D gene unclear. From germline, CDR1 is SGHAT and CDR2 FQNNGV. The CDR3 has 14 amino acids. Trimming took 4 bases from V and 0 from J, leaving 6 bases between them. The CDR3 here is CASSSRPTNEKLFF. The CDR3 DNA reads TGTGCCAGCAGCTCCCGCCCAACTAATGAAAAACTGTTTTTT.

This clonotype occurred many times. A much more abundant neighbour one base away suggests this may be a read error. The CDR3 protein is CASSSRGSGYEQYF. CDR3 sequence (DNA): TGTGCCAGCAGCTCGCGAGGATCCGGCTACGAGCAGTACTTC. The chain couples TRBV5-5 to TRBJ2-7; D remains ambiguous. In germline, CDR1 is SGHKS, CDR2 YYEKEE (reference sequence). The length of the CDR3 is 14 residues. Trimming left V 3 bases short and J 3 bases short, with 13 bases between.

The rearrangement uses TRBV5-8 and TRBJ1-2, with D hard to call. Germline CDR1 is SGHTS and CDR2 is YDEGEE. Trimming removed 2 bases at V and 13 bases at J, with 9 bases between. CDR3 length: 10 amino acids. The CDR3 sequence is CASSFVDGTF. The CDR3 region has the DNA TGTGCCAGCAGCTTCGTCGACGGCACCTTC.